This T cell receptor beta chain was identified in a study of blood T cell repertoires in COVID-19. About the research overall: T cells, B-cell-depleted T cells, or PBMCs provided the cDNA or gDNA that served as material.

Per the study methods: Cell counts per sample came from amplifying reference gene primers. Assay used: immunoSEQ multiplex PCR; TCRdb lists only in-frame clones, some missing. That table is the source of V, J and clone size, and D and trimming were worked out from the DNA. Of over 30,000 clones in the sample, approximately 87% were seen once. This clonotype was sampled from a man between 65 and 85 years old with acute or convalescent COVID-19. The specimen was peripheral blood.

CDR3 in DNA: TGTGCCAGTAGTTTACAGGGGGCTATCACCGGGGAGCTGTTTTTT. Protein sequence: CASSLQGAITGELFF. V gene TRBV19 combines with J gene TRBJ2-2; 9 bases are shared with TRBD1. Germline trimming cut 5 bases from V and 4 bases from J; bases unmatched to any gene: 5. From germline, CDR1 is LNHDA and CDR2 SQIVND (reference sequence). CDR3 size: 15 residues.